This section outlines one T cell receptor (beta chain) sequence together with its context. There are many counts of this clone. Its specific antigen is unknown. Per-base quality was not reported, and no clone a single base away is much larger than it. The sample's treatment or condition, from its label and the paper: 15 to 20 received Ad26.COV2.S at low or high dose, single or two shots; roughly five received placebo; per-sample allocation not given. Repertoires of vaccine and placebo recipients were sequenced from samples taken on day 63 after the first injection. Cohort 1b enrolled some 25 adults aged 18-55 years at a single site in Boston, USA, between 29 July and 7 August 2020. Ad26.COV2.S was a replication-incompetent adenovirus type 26 vector that expressed a prefusion-stabilized SARS-CoV-2 spike protein derived from the original Wuhan strain. The immunoSEQ Assay was the method used to sequence TCRbeta CDR3 regions. After extraction, genomic DNA underwent amplification by bias-controlled multiplex PCR, followed by high-throughput sequencing. The study's processing was this. To quantify the absolute abundance of every unique TCRbeta CDR3 region, sequences were collapsed and filtered. T cell fraction was estimated by normalizing TCRbeta template counts to usable DNA, with usable DNA measured through amplification of reference genes found in all nucleated cells. Repertoire TCRs were annotated as SARS-CoV-2-specific when V gene, CDR3 amino acid sequence and J gene were exactly matched to a known reactive TCR set. MIRA supplied the reference SARS-CoV-2 TCR set, which was filtered for enrichment in COVID-19-positive ImmuneCODE repertoires so that public or cross-reactive TCRs were removed. Based on the MIRA antigens, annotated TCRs were further analysed at the level of specific ORF or position within ORF. Breadth was defined as the number of annotated unique rearrangements divided by the total number of unique productive rearrangements, and depth was defined as the summed frequency of the annotated unique rearrangements. Two-sided Wilcoxon rank-sum tests were used to compare TCR breadth between groups. Drawn from immuneACCESS, this table holds only the in-frame rearrangements with V and J called that TCRdb kept. Clones are partly lost; checked studies trace under half to an unresolved V gene and leave the rest unexplained. The D gene and trimming were derived from the DNA, and the V and J assignments and clone size from that table. A total of 380,000 or so clones appear in this sample, around 88% of them only once. The ten largest clonotypes hold about 4.6% of the sample.

These data belong to a study of Ad26.COV2.S vaccination and SARS-CoV-2 variants (dated by TCRdb to the early 2020s). With regard to the full study: Vaccine-arm donors were drawn from COV1001, a multicentre, randomized, double-blind, placebo-controlled phase I-IIa trial of Ad26.COV2.S in healthy adults. Ad26.COV2.S was administered intramuscularly at a dose of 5x10^10 or 1x10^11 viral particles, either as one shot or as two shots given 56 days apart. Sequencing of the TCRbeta repertoire served to evaluate the specificity and breadth of SARS-CoV-2-reactive T cell receptors following Ad26.COV2.S vaccination. A total of 32 samples were included in the TCR-sequenced set, comprising about 20 Ad26.COV2.S vaccine recipients, 5 placebo recipients and 8 SARS-CoV-2 convalescent individuals. Trial participants were randomized into five groups of five, in which low-dose or high-dose Ad26.COV2.S was given once or twice, or placebo was given on both occasions. Blinding of investigators to trial group allocation was maintained during experiments and outcome assessment. Results the study describes overall, beyond this receptor: Vaccine and placebo recipients had comparable non-spike TCR breadth, which fits with the vaccine containing only spike. Ad26.COV2.S recipients had higher spike-specific TCR breadth than placebo recipients (P = 0.0014). The study was not powered to compare responses between vaccine doses or regimens. The authors noted that total T cell responses may have been underestimated by the TCR breadth and depth analyses. Substantial breadth of spike-specific CD8+ and CD4+ T cell responses was reported after vaccination.

V sheds 5 bases and J sheds 0 bases, leaving 6 bases between their ends. Taken from cysteine to phenylalanine, the CDR3 has 12 residues. Left in the record is the CDR3 DNA by itself, 36 bases read in frame from the first base. Via the germline V gene (reference sequence), CDR1 is SGHKS and CDR2 YYEKEE. The TCR originated in a person aged 18 to 65 who received the Ad26.COV2.S COVID-19 vaccine or a placebo. The chain joins TRBV5-5 to TRBJ2-7; too little of a D gene remains to name it. The sequenced sample was peripheral blood, obtained in a trial of Ad26.COV2.S vaccine versus placebo. The CDR3 region reads CASSGSSYEQYF. In nucleotides, the sequence is TGTGCCAGCAGTGGGTCCTCCTACGAGCAGTACTTC.